The 32 T cell receptor beta chains below come from one sample, sequenced in a study of OX40 agonist ivuxolimab in advanced cancers. Measured with immunoSEQ multiplex PCR; TCRdb has only the in-frame clones, and not every one. The repertoire consists of fewer than 45,000 clones, with 89% occurring once and the leading ten covering 15% to 20%. The sequenced sample was CD4+ or CD8+ T cells sorted from blood, obtained in a trial of the OX40 agonist ivuxolimab. These receptors all come from an adult with an advanced solid tumor such as melanoma, head and neck, liver or kidney cancer.

The V call is TRBV7-8, the J call TRBJ2-1; 8 nucleotides align to TRBD2. J was trimmed by 9 bases and V by 5 bases; bases with no gene match: 3. The CDR3 totals 12 residues. Germline V CDR1 and CDR2: SGHVS, FQNEAQ. CDR3 coding DNA: TGTGCCAGCAGCCCCGGGGGGGTTGAGCAGTTCTTC. Protein: CASSPGGVEQFF.

This clone was found a few times. This chain connects TRBV7-9 to TRBJ2-7, with D tentatively TRBD1 or TRBD2 (5 bases each). The CDR3 covers 15 residues. CDR1 and CDR2 (germline): SEHNR, FQNEAQ (reference sequence). V gave up 5 bases and J gave up 3 bases, with 17 bases separating them. The CDR3 DNA reads as TGTGCCAGCAGCCCCTGGGCCCGAGGGGTCTACGAGCAGTACTTC. This encodes CASSPWARGVYEQYF.

The genes are TRBV5-6 and TRBJ1-2; D uncertain. This CDR3 region has 14 residues. Germline V gene data show CDR1 as SGHDT and CDR2 as YYEEEE. With 6 bases removed from V and 0 bases from J, the gap between germline ends came to 12 bases. CDR3 in amino acids: CASNPRPPNYGYTF. The CDR3 nucleotides are TGTGCCAGCAACCCGAGACCTCCTAACTATGGCTACACCTTC.

This clone appeared a few times. The chain employs TRBV4-1 and TRBJ1-5; 8 bases map to TRBD1. This CDR3 spans 14 amino acids. The J segment lost 4 bases and the V segment lost 4 bases, leaving 3 bases of the junction unmatched. Germline assignment: CDR1 MGHRA and CDR2 YSYEKL. The CDR3 bases are TGCGCCAGCAGCCCCAGACAGGGGAATCAGCCCCAGCATTTT. It is translated as CASSPRQGNQPQHF.

The V and J genes are TRBV6-6 and TRBJ2-7; 7 bases fit TRBD1. The J segment lost 0 bases and the V segment lost 7 bases, leaving 9 bases of the junction unmatched. The CDR3 contains 15 residues. The germline V gene has CDR1 MNHNY and CDR2 SVGAGI (reference sequence). DNA of the CDR3: TGTGCCAGCATAGGGGTGTCAGGGGGCTCCTACGAGCAGTACTTC. Its protein product is CASIGVSGGSYEQYF.

The gene calls are TRBV13 and TRBJ1-2; TRBD1 is a possible D gene (5 bases). V was cut by 5 bases and J by 4 bases, with 14 bases left in between. The CDR3 is 14 amino acids. CDR1 is PRHDT, CDR2 FYEKMQ, per germline (reference sequence). Here the CDR3 DNA reads TGTGCCAGCAGCCGCCGAGGGGTCGTCTATGGCTACACCTTC. Protein product: CASSRRGVVYGYTF.

This chain joins TRBV9 and TRBJ2-4, with TRBD2 matching 14 bases. CDR3 size: 16 residues. CDR1 is SGDLS and CDR2 is YYNGEE in the germline V gene. V lost 3 bases to trimming and J lost 9 bases; unmatched junction nucleotides: 8. CDR3 in DNA: TGTGCCAGCAGCGCGGGACTAGCGGGAGATCATGGCATTCAGTACTTC. Translation gives CASSAGLAGDHGIQYF.

This chain joins TRBV7-7 and TRBJ2-5, with 9 bases that match TRBD2. Germline V gene lookup returns CDR1 SSHAT and CDR2 FNYEAQ (reference sequence). The J segment lost 5 bases and the V segment lost 8 bases, leaving 12 bases of the junction unmatched. The CDR3 has 15 residues. The CDR3 DNA is TGTGCCAGCGAACCGCGGGAGGGCCTTCTGGAGACCCAGTACTTC. This gives the protein CASEPREGLLETQYF.

The rearrangement links TRBV27 to TRBJ1-5; D call uncertain. In germline, CDR1 is MNHEY, CDR2 SMNVEV (reference sequence). Trimming took off 5 bases at V and 5 bases at J, with 19 bases between the two ends. This CDR3 is built from 16 residues. The CDR3: CASSPGGLRDHQPQHF. In DNA form, the CDR3 reads TGTGCCAGCAGTCCCGGCGGGCTGAGGGATCATCAGCCCCAGCATTTT.

V is TRBV5-4 and J is TRBJ1-1; D is unclear. This CDR3 is built from 14 residues. The V end lost 0 bases, the J end lost 3 bases, and 9 bases lay between the germline ends. Germline CDR1 SGHNT, CDR2 YYREEE (reference sequence). CDR3 residues: CASSLDIVDTEAFF. In nucleotides, the CDR3 is TGTGCCAGCAGCTTGGACATCGTCGACACTGAAGCTTTCTTT.

The table lists this clone with a count of one. V usage is TRBV4-1 and J usage is TRBJ1-1, with D perhaps TRBD1 (5 bases). Trimming pared 0 bases from V and 0 bases from J, leaving 11 bases between. The CDR3 loop spans 16 amino acids. CDR1 is MGHRA, CDR2 YSYEKL, per germline. The CDR3 DNA reads TGCGCCAGCAGCCAAGACAGGGAGAGTGTGAACACTGAAGCTTTCTTT. As protein: CASSQDRESVNTEAFF.

V and J are TRBV5-4 and TRBJ2-1; 8 bases match TRBD2. The V gene's germline CDR1 is SGHNT and CDR2 YYREEE (reference sequence). The CDR3 is 14 amino acids. V lost 2 bases, J lost 7 bases, and 5 bases stayed unmatched. The CDR3: CASSFGLAGNEQFF. The CDR3 DNA reads as TGTGCCAGCAGCTTTGGACTAGCCGGGAATGAGCAGTTCTTC.

The chain joins TRBV7-3 to TRBJ2-1; D might be TRBD2 (5 bases). The CDR3 covers 16 residues. CDR1 and CDR2 (germline): SGHTA, FQGTGA. Trimming shortened V by 5 bases and J by 6 bases, and 20 bases separated the two germline ends. The CDR3 DNA sequence: TGTGCCAGCAGCCCAGCGGAGCGGACCAGGATCAATGAGCAGTTCTTC. This sequence encodes CASSPAERTRINEQFF.

This chain connects TRBV7-8 to TRBJ2-2, with D possibly matching TRBD1 (7 bases). V gave up 7 bases and J gave up 1 base, with 22 bases separating them. In germline, CDR1 is SGHVS, CDR2 FQNEAQ. This CDR3 contains 18 residues. The CDR3 region is CASTFPGQGGMNTGELFF. CDR3 sequence (DNA): TGTGCCAGCACCTTTCCTGGCCAGGGGGGAATGAACACCGGGGAGCTGTTTTTT.

This chain connects TRBV7-8 to TRBJ2-7; 12 bases are shared with TRBD2. The CDR3 loop spans 16 amino acids. Germline values: CDR1 SGHVS, CDR2 FQNEAQ. The V segment lost 1 base and the J segment 2 bases; nucleotides outside the gene matches: 3. The CDR3 bases are TGTGCCAGCAGCTTAGATCGGACTAGCGGGACCTACGAGCAGTACTTC. Amino acid sequence: CASSLDRTSGTYEQYF.

The chain employs TRBV5-5 and TRBJ1-1; D is ambiguous. Looked up from germline, CDR1 is SGHKS and CDR2 is YYEKEE (reference sequence). CDR3 length equals 14 residues. Trimming removed 2 bases from V and 4 bases from J, with 12 bases in between. CDR3 in amino acids: CASSFQGGSTEAFF. DNA for the CDR3: TGTGCCAGCAGCTTTCAAGGTGGTAGCACTGAAGCTTTCTTT.

The chain carries TRBV6-1 and TRBJ2-1; the D is unclear. V was trimmed by 6 bases and J by 10 bases, leaving 19 bases between them. CDR1 MNHNS and CDR2 SASEGT come from the germline V gene. This CDR3 comprises 14 residues. In DNA form, the CDR3 reads TGTGCCAGCAGCTCCCGGTTAAAAACCGCCGAGCAGTTCTTC. Protein product: CASSSRLKTAEQFF.

CDR3 bases: TGTGCCACCCGGGGGGAGTCCTACGAGCAGTACTTC. Its protein product is CATRGESYEQYF. The chain links TRBV6-5 to TRBJ2-7; 7 nucleotides match TRBD2. This CDR3 is built from 12 residues. Germline CDR1 MNHEY, CDR2 SVGAGI. The trim removed 10 bases at V and 1 base at J, leaving 4 bases unmatched.

The J gene is TRBJ1-1, the V gene TRBV7-9; the D gene is possibly TRBD1 (6 bases). Germline lookup yields CDR1 SEHNR and CDR2 FQNEAQ (reference sequence). Deletions cut 7 bases from V and 3 bases from J, with 15 bases between. This CDR3 comprises 14 residues. The CDR3 region is CASTDRTQDTEAFF. For the CDR3, the DNA is TGTGCCAGCACCGACAGGACCCAAGACACTGAAGCTTTCTTT. The variable domain in full, with the rest retrieved from reference TRBV7-9 and TRBJ1-1, is DTGVSQNPRHKITKRGQNVTFRCDPISEHNRLYWYRQTLGQGPEFLTYFQNEAQLEKSRLLSDRFSAERPKGSFSTLEIQRTEQGDSAMYLCASTDRTQDTEAFFGQGTRLTVV.

This sequence joins TRBV27 and TRBJ2-7; D might be TRBD1 or TRBD2, each matching 6 bases. The CDR3 extends over 15 amino acids. In germline, CDR1 is MNHEY, CDR2 SMNVEV (reference sequence). Between the trimmed V and J ends, which lost 5 bases and 7 bases, there was a span of 21 bases. The CDR3 is CASSPGAWVVGEQYF. The CDR3 DNA reads as TGTGCCAGCAGTCCGGGGGCTTGGGTAGTAGGGGAGCAGTACTTC.

This clone was found a few times. The J gene is TRBJ2-7, the V gene TRBV14; D might be TRBD1 (6 bases). The CDR3 is 15 residues long. V lost 1 base and J lost 3, with 13 bases in between. Germline lookup yields CDR1 SGHDN and CDR2 FVKESK. CDR3 in DNA: TGTGCCAGCAGCCAAGCCGGGACACACCTCTACGAGCAGTACTTC. As protein: CASSQAGTHLYEQYF.

The genes are TRBV7-6 and TRBJ2-5; 9 positions agree with TRBD2. Germline trimming cut 0 bases from V and 3 bases from J; bases unmatched to any gene: 11. The CDR3 is 18 amino acids. The germline V gene encodes CDR1 SGHVS and CDR2 FNYEAQ. CDR3 in DNA: TGTGCCAGCAGCTTAGCACTAGCGGGCAAGCGGGGGGAAGAGACCCAGTACTTC. Its translation: CASSLALAGKRGEETQYF.

V gene TRBV9 combines with J gene TRBJ1-5, with D possibly matching TRBD1 (6 bases). CDR3 length: 15 residues. The germline V and J ends were trimmed by 4 bases and 0 bases, with 11 bases remaining between them. The germline gives CDR1 SGDLS, CDR2 YYNGEE. CDR3 nucleotides: TGTGCCAGCAGCCCCTGGGACAATAGCAATCAGCCCCAGCATTTT. As protein: CASSPWDNSNQPQHF.

CDR3 sequence: CASSPGHFNEQFF. The DNA for the CDR3 is TGTGCCAGCAGCCCGGGACACTTCAATGAGCAGTTCTTC. The rearrangement joins TRBV7-9 to TRBJ2-1; TRBD1 is a possible D gene (6 bases). In germline, CDR1 is SEHNR, CDR2 FQNEAQ (reference sequence). V was clipped by 5 bases and J by 6 bases, with 11 bases between them. The length of the CDR3 is 13 residues. Full variable domain (rest looked up from reference TRBV7-9 and TRBJ2-1): DTGVSQNPRHKITKRGQNVTFRCDPISEHNRLYWYRQTLGQGPEFLTYFQNEAQLEKSRLLSDRFSAERPKGSFSTLEIQRTEQGDSAMYLCASSPGHFNEQFFGPGTRLTVL.

The genes are TRBV6-1 and TRBJ1-4; 8 nucleotides align to TRBD1. CDR3 size: 16 residues. Germline assignment: CDR1 MNHNS and CDR2 SASEGT. V shed 0 bases, J shed 7 bases, and the junction held 7 bases outside the gene matches. The CDR3 loop is CASSEAHGTGREKLFF. The CDR3, as DNA: TGTGCCAGCAGTGAAGCCCACGGGACAGGTCGTGAAAAACTGTTTTTT.

The chain combines TRBV28 with TRBJ2-6, with a possible D match to TRBD2 (5 bases). Germline assignment: CDR1 MDHEN and CDR2 SYDVKM. CDR3 length equals 15 residues. V was pared by 7 bases and J by 0 bases, with 10 bases between. Here the CDR3 reads CASNNRGSGANVLTF. CDR3 DNA sequence: TGTGCCAGCAACAACCGGGGCTCTGGGGCCAACGTCCTGACTTTC.

The rearrangement joins TRBV5-8 to TRBJ1-2; the match to TRBD1 covers 7 bases. Germline V gene lookup returns CDR1 SGHTS and CDR2 YDEGEE. The CDR3 runs 15 residues. V shed 4 bases and J 6 bases; nucleotides not matched to a gene: 12. CDR3: CASSPRDRAINGYTF. The CDR3 DNA follows: TGTGCCAGCAGCCCCCGAGACAGGGCTATTAATGGCTACACCTTC.

This chain uses TRBV7-6 with TRBJ1-2, with D perhaps TRBD1 (6 bases). Trimming cost V 4 bases and J 6 bases, with 9 bases left between them. The CDR3 length is 12 residues. Germline values: CDR1 SGHVS, CDR2 FNYEAQ. The CDR3 DNA follows: TGTGCCAGCAGCTCAAGACAGGATGGCTACACCTTC. Translation: CASSSRQDGYTF. The complete variable domain, with remaining parts taken from reference TRBV7-6 and TRBJ1-2, reads GAGVSQSPRYKVTKRGQDVALRCDPISGHVSLYWYRQALGQGPEFLTYFNYEAQQDKSGLPNDRFSAERPEGSISTLTIQRTEQRDSAMYRCASSSRQDGYTFGSGTRLTVV.

The V call is TRBV7-6, the J call TRBJ2-7; D is possibly TRBD1 (5 bases). This CDR3 contains 16 residues. Trimming shortened V by 1 base and J by 5 bases, and 18 bases separated the two germline ends. CDR1 SGHVS and CDR2 FNYEAQ come from the germline V gene. The CDR3 spells CASSLVPGHEVHEQYF. Here the CDR3 DNA reads TGTGCCAGCAGCTTAGTCCCAGGGCATGAAGTACACGAGCAGTACTTC.

This clone was seen a single time. The CDR3 bases are TGCGCCAGCAGCCCTACAGGATACTCTCTATACGAGCAGTACTTC. It translates to CASSPTGYSLYEQYF. This chain uses TRBV4-1 with TRBJ2-7; a weak D match, TRBD1 (5 bases). Trimming shortened V by 4 bases and J by 4 bases, and 17 bases separated the two germline ends. The germline V gene encodes CDR1 MGHRA and CDR2 YSYEKL. There are 15 residues in the CDR3.

The CDR3 sequence is CASSYDRPTLYNEQFF. CDR3 sequence (DNA): TGTGCCAGCAGTTACGACCGACCTACGCTTTACAATGAGCAGTTCTTC. The rearrangement joins TRBV6-5 to TRBJ2-1; D is unresolved. The V end was cut by 2 bases, the J end by 4 bases, with 15 bases between. The CDR3 is made up of 16 amino acids. Germline V gene data show CDR1 as MNHEY and CDR2 as SVGAGI.

The gene calls are TRBV27 and TRBJ2-2, with D tentatively TRBD2 (5 bases). V lost 2 bases, J lost 4 bases, and 8 bases lay in between. Germline V CDR1 and CDR2: MNHEY, SMNVEV (reference sequence). The CDR3 totals 14 residues. The CDR3 reads CASSLGGGTGELFF. DNA of the CDR3: TGTGCCAGCAGTTTAGGAGGCGGCACCGGGGAGCTGTTTTTT.